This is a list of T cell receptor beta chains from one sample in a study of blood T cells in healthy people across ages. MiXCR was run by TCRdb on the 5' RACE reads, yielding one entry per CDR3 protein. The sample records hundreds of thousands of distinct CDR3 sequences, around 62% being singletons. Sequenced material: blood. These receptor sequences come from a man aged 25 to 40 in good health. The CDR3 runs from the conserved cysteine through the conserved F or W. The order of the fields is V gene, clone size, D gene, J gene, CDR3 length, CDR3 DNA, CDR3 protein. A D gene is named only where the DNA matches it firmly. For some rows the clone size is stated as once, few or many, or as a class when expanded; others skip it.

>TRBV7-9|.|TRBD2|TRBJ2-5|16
TGTGCCAGCAGCCAGGGCCAGCGGGGGGCCGAAGAGACCCAGTACTTC
CASSQGQRGAEETQYF
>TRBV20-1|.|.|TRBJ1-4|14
TGCAGTGCACAACCACAGGGTTGGGAGGAAAAACTGTTTTTT
CSAQPQGWEEKLFF
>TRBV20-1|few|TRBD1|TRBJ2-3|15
TGCAGTGCTCCGTCCGGGACAGGGTATGGAGATACGCAGTATTTT
CSAPSGTGYGDTQYF
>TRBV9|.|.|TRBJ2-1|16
TGTGCCAGCAACCCACCCCCGGGGAGCTCCTACAATGAGCAGTTCTTC
CASNPPPGSSYNEQFF
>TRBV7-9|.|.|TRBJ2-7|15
TGTGCCAGCAGCGCGATGACAGGTTCGGGCTACGAGCAGTACTTC
CASSAMTGSGYEQYF
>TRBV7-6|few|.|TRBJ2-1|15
TGTGCCAGCAGCCAATGGGGGGGCCGGGACAATGAGCAGTTCTTC
CASSQWGGRDNEQFF
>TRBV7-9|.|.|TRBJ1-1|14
TGTGCCAGCAGCTTAGTTTTGGACAGCACTGAAGCTTTCTTT
CASSLVLDSTEAFF
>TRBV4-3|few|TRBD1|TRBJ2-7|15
TGCGCCAGCAGCCCTGGACAGGGTGGCACCTACGAGCAGTACTTC
CASSPGQGGTYEQYF
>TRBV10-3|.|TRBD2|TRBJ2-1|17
TGTGCCATCACTGGGGACCCTAGCGGGGCCAAGCGGGGTGAGCAGTTCTTC
CAITGDPSGAKRGEQFF
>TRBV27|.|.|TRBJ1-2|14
TGTGCCAGCAGTCCCCTCCGTGGGGAGGAGGGCTACACCTTC
CASSPLRGEEGYTF
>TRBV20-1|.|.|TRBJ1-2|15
TGCAGTGCTAGACTCCCCCAATGGGGGAGCTATGGCTACACCTTC
CSARLPQWGSYGYTF
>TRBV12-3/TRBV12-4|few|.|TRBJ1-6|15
TGTGCCAGCAGGGGGGGGAGCTCCTATAATTCACCCCTCCACTTT
CASRGGSSYNSPLHF
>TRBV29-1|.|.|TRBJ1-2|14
TGCAGCGTCGCCCGTGGCAGGGGCGGGGATGGCTACACCTTC
CSVARGRGGDGYTF
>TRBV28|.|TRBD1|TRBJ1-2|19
TGTGCCAGCAGTTTACCACTAAGCGGGACAGATGACACCCGCTATGGCTACACCTTC
CASSLPLSGTDDTRYGYTF
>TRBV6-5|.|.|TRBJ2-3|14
TGTGCCAGCAGTTACGGGGCACTCACGGATACGCAGTATTTT
CASSYGALTDTQYF
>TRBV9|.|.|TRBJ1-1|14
TGTGCCAGCAGCGTAGGCGGATCGCCAATTGAAGCTTTCTTT
CASSVGGSPIEAFF
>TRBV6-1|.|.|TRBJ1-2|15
TGTGCCAGCAGTGAGGAGCTCGGTGATTTCTATGGCTACACCTTC
CASSEELGDFYGYTF
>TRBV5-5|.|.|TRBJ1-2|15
TGTGCCAGCAGCTTGGCGGGGGGAGGAAACTATGGCTACACCTTC
CASSLAGGGNYGYTF
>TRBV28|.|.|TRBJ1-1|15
TGTGCCAGCAGTCCCTCGCGAAGGTCGAACACTGAAGCTTTCTTT
CASSPSRRSNTEAFF
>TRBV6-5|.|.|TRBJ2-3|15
TGTGCCAGCAGGGACCTTTGGGGGTCCACAGATACGCAGTATTTT
CASRDLWGSTDTQYF
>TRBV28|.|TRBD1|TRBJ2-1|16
TGTGCCAGCGGCCAGACGACAGGGGGCAGTTACAATGAGCAGTTCTTC
CASGQTTGGSYNEQFF
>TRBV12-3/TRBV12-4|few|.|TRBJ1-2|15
TGTGCCAGCAGTTTAGCGGCAGGGGAAAACTATGGCTACACCTTC
CASSLAAGENYGYTF
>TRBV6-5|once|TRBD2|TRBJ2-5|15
TGTGCCAGCAGGCCCCACGCGGGGGTTCAAGAGACCCAGTACTTC
CASRPHAGVQETQYF
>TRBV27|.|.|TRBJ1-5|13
TGTGCCAGCAGTTTGGGGGATTATCAGCCCCAGCATTTT
CASSLGDYQPQHF
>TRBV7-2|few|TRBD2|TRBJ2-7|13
TGTGCCAGCAGCCGACTAGCGACCTACGAGCAGTACTTC
CASSRLATYEQYF
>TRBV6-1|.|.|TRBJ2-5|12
TGTGCCAGCAGTGGCCCATCGGGGACCCAGTACTTC
CASSGPSGTQYF
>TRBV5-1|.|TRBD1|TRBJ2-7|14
TGCGCCAGCAGCTTGTACAGGGGGACCCACGAGCAGTACTTC
CASSLYRGTHEQYF
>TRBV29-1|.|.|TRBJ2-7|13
TGCAGCGTTGAGCCGACGGGTACCTACGAGCAGTACTTC
CSVEPTGTYEQYF
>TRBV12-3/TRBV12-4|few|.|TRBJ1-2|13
TGTGCCAGCAGCCTTGGATGGGACTATGGCTACACCTTC
CASSLGWDYGYTF
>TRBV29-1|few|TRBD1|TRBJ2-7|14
TGCAGTTCAACCTCCGGGACAGGTCACGACGAGCAGTACTTC
CSSTSGTGHDEQYF
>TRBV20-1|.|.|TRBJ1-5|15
TGCAGTGCTAGAAGGATGGGGGAAAGCAATCAGCCCCAGCATTTT
CSARRMGESNQPQHF
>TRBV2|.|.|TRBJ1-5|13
TGTGCCAGCAGCCCGGATCTGGGGCAGCCCCAGCATTTT
CASSPDLGQPQHF
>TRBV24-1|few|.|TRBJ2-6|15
TGTGCCACCAGCCAAGGGTACTCTGGGGCCAACGTCCTGACTTTC
CATSQGYSGANVLTF
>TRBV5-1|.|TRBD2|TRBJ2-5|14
TGCGCCAGCAGCACCGGACTAGCGACGGAGACCCAGTACTTC
CASSTGLATETQYF
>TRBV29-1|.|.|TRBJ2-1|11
TGCAGCGTCTCAGGGGTCAATGAGCAGTTCTTC
CSVSGVNEQFF
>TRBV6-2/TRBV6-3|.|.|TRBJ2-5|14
TGTGCCAGCAGTCACCGAGGGGGGGTGGAGACCCAGTACTTC
CASSHRGGVETQYF
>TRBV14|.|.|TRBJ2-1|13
TGTGCCAGCAGCCAAGATAGGAACTTTAAGCAGTTCTTC
CASSQDRNFKQFF
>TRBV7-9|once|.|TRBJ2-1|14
TGTGCCAGCCCTAACAACCGGTCGGTCAATGAGCAGTTCTTC
CASPNNRSVNEQFF
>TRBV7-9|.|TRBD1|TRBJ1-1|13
TGTGCCAGCAGCTACCTGGACAGGGATGAAGCTTTCTTT
CASSYLDRDEAFF
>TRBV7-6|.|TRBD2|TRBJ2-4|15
TGTGCCAGCAGCATGGTAGCGGGGGCCAAAAACATTCAGTACTTC
CASSMVAGAKNIQYF
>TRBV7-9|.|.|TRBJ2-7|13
TGTGCCAGCAGTAAAGACACCTACTACGAGCAGTACTTC
CASSKDTYYEQYF
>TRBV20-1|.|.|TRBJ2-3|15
TGCAGTGCCGAGGAGGGGGGCCCCGGCACAGATACGCAGTATTTT
CSAEEGGPGTDTQYF
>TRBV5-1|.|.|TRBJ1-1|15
TGCGCCAGCAGCTTGGAGGGACGAACGAACACTGAAGCTTTCTTT
CASSLEGRTNTEAFF
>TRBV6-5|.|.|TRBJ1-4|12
TGTGCCAGCAGACAAGGGGCCGAAAAACTGTTTTTT
CASRQGAEKLFF
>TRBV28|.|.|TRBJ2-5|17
TGTGCCAGCAGTCCTACTGTCGGGACTCCAAGGAGAGAGACCCAGTACTTC
CASSPTVGTPRRETQYF
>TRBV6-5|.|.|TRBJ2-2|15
TGTGCCAGCAGTTCCAATCATCAGAACACCGGGGAGCTGTTTTTT
CASSSNHQNTGELFF
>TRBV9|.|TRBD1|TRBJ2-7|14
TGTGCCAGCAGTGCCGACAGGGGTTTCTACGAGCAGTACTTC
CASSADRGFYEQYF
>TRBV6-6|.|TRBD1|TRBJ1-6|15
TGTGCCAGCAGGGGGACAGGGCGGGATAATTCACCCCTCCACTTT
CASRGTGRDNSPLHF
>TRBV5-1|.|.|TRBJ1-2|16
TGCGCCAGCAGCTTGGCCCCCATTGGAGGAGACTATGGCTACACCTTC
CASSLAPIGGDYGYTF
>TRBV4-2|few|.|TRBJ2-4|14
TGTGCCAGCAGCCAAGAGGAAGAGGTAAACATTCAGTACTTC
CASSQEEEVNIQYF
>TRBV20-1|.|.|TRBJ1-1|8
TGCAGTGCGCGGCAAGCTTTCTTT
CSARQAFF